These 2 T cell receptor beta chains came from one sample sequenced in a study of T cell responses to AZD1222 COVID-19 vaccine. Method: immunoSEQ multiplex PCR; TCRdb's copy keeps in-frame clones and lacks some. Counted here are about 150,000 clones, roughly 88% occurring once; the ten biggest clones make up around 2.1%. Sample: peripheral blood, taken on day 0 of AZD1222 vaccination. The receptors were sampled from an adult in good health.

There are a few counts of this clone. V and J are TRBV6-5 and TRBJ2-7, with 11 bases lining up with TRBD2. Germline loops: CDR1 MNHEY, CDR2 SVGAGI. CDR3 size: 14 residues. After removal of 6 bases from V and 9 bases from J, the junction contained 10 bases not matched to a gene. The CDR3, as DNA: TGTGCCAGCAGCTTTAGCGGGAGGGCCGGCGGGCAGTACTTC. It yields the protein CASSFSGRAGGQYF.

V and J are TRBV7-9 and TRBJ1-4; TRBD1 might be the D (6 bases). From germline, CDR1 is SEHNR and CDR2 FQNEAQ (reference sequence). The CDR3 is 15 residues long. The germline V and J ends were trimmed by 3 bases and 4 bases, with 12 bases remaining between them. The CDR3 DNA follows: TGTGCCAGCAGCTTGGACACAGGGAGTAATGAAAAACTGTTTTTT. Translated: CASSLDTGSNEKLFF.